Detailed here is one TCR beta chain. Its antigen is still unknown. With a J-beta primer mix and a sample-barcoded 5' primer, a second PCR ran roughly 6 to 12 cycles. Tagging of each cDNA molecule was performed by a template-switch adaptor with 12 random nucleotides. From the 5' RACE reads, TCRdb called clonotypes with MiXCR, one entry per CDR3 protein. The sample contains about 900,000 distinct CDR3 sequences, 62% of which appear only once. The data stem from a study of blood T cells in healthy people across ages. General study findings and limits: Long-lived donors carried more naive CD4+ cells and greater diversity than aged donors. The fall in TCR beta diversity per million T cells was roughly linear with age.

They isolated at least 7 million PBMCs from each sample. V shed 7 bases and J 1 base; nucleotides not matched to a gene: 4. The CDR3 sequence is 14 residues long. Germline CDR1 is SGHTA and CDR2 is FQGNSA. The gene calls are TRBV7-2 and TRBJ2-1; 7 nucleotides line up with TRBD1. What was sequenced was blood. The clonotype originates from a man in his thirties or forties in good health. The CDR3 coding sequence is TGTGCCAGCACCAAGGGACAGTCCTACAATGAGCAGTTCTTC. Its protein is CASTKGQSYNEQFF.